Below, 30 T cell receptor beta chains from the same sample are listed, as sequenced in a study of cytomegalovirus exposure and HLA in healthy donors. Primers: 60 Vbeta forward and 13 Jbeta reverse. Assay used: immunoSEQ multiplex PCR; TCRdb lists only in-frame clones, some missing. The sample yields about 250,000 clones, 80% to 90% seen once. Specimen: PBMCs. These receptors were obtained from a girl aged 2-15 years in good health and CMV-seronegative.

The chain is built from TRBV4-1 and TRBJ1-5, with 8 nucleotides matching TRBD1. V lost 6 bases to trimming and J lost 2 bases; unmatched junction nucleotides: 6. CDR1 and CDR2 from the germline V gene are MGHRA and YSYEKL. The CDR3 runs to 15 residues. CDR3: CASRPDREGNQPQHF. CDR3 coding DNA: TGCGCCAGCAGACCGGACAGGGAGGGCAATCAGCCCCAGCATTTT.

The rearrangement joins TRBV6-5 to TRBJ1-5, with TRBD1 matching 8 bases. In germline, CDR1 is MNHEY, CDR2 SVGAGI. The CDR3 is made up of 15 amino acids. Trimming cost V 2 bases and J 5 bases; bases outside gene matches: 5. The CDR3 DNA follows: TGTGCCAGCAGTTACCAAAAGACAGGGGATCAGCCCCAGCATTTT. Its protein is CASSYQKTGDQPQHF.

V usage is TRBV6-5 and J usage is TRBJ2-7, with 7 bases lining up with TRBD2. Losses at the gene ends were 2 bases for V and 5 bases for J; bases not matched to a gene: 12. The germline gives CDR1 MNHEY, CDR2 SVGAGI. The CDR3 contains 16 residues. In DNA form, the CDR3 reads TGTGCCAGCAGTTACAGAACGTTAGGCGGGAGAAACGAGCAGTACTTC. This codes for CASSYRTLGGRNEQYF.

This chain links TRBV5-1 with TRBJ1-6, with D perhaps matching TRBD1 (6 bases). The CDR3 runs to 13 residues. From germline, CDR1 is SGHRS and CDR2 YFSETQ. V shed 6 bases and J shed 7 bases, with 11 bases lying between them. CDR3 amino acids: CASTGGANSPLHF. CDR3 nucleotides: TGCGCCAGCACGGGGGGGGCCAATTCACCCCTCCACTTT.

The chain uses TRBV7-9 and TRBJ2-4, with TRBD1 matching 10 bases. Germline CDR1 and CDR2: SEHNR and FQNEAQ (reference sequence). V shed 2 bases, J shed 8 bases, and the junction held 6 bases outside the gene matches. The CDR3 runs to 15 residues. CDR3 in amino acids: CASSLRDRGRDIQYF. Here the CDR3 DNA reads TGTGCCAGCAGCTTAAGGGACAGGGGAAGGGACATTCAGTACTTC.

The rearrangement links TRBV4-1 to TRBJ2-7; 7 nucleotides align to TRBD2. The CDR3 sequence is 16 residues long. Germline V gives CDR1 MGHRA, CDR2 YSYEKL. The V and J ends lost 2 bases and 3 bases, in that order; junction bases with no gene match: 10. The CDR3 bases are TGCGCCAGCAGCCAACAGTTGGCGGGAGACATCTACGAGCAGTACTTC. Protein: CASSQQLAGDIYEQYF.

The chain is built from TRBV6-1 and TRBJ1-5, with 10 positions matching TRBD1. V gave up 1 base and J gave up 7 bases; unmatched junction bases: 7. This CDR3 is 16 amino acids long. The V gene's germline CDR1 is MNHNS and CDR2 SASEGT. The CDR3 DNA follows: TGTGCCAGCAGTGAAGAGGGACAGGGGTTTTTCCAGCCCCAGCATTTT. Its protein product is CASSEEGQGFFQPQHF.

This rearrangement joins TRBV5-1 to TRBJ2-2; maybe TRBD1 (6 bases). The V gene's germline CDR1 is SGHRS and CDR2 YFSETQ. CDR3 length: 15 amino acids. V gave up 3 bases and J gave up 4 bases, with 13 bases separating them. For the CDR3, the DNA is TGCGCCAGCAGCTCCGGGGACAAGGTCACCGGGGAGCTGTTTTTT. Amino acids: CASSSGDKVTGELFF.

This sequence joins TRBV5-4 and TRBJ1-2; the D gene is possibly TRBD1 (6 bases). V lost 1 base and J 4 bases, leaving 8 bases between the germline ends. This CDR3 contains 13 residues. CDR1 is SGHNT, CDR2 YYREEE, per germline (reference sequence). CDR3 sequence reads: CASSLWTAYGYTF. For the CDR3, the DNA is TGTGCCAGCAGCTTGTGGACAGCCTATGGCTACACCTTC. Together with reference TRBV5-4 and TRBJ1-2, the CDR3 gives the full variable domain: ETGVTQSPTHLIKTRGQQVTLRCSSQSGHNTVSWYQQALGQGPQFIFQYYREEENGRGNFPPRFSGLQFPNYSSELNVNALELDDSALYLCASSLWTAYGYTFGSGTRLTVV.

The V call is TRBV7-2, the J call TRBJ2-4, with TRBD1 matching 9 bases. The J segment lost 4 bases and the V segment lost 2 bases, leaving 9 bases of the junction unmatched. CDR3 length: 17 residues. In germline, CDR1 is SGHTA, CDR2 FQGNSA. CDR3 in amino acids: CASSLTPSTGGKNIQYF. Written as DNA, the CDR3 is TGTGCCAGCAGCTTAACCCCTTCGACAGGGGGGAAAAACATTCAGTACTTC.

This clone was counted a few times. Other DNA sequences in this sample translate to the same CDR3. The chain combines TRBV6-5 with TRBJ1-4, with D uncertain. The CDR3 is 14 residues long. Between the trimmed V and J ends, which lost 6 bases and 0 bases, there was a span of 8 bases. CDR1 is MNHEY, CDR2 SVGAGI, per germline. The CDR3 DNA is TGTGCCAGCAGGCAACAAGCAACTAATGAAAAACTGTTTTTT. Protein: CASRQQATNEKLFF.

The CDR3 DNA follows: TGTGCCTGGAGTGCAACAGGGGTGGGGACAGATACGCAGTATTTT. Residues: CAWSATGVGTDTQYF. The V call is TRBV30, the J call TRBJ2-3, with 7 bases that match TRBD1. The germline gives CDR1 GTSNPN, CDR2 SVGIG (reference sequence). Trimming removed 1 base from V and 3 bases from J; junction bases left unmatched: 7. The CDR3 runs to 15 residues.

The CDR3 DNA reads TGTGCCAGCAGTGACAAACGGGACAGCCTTAATGAAAAACTGTTTTTT. Its protein is CASSDKRDSLNEKLFF. This chain uses TRBV6-4 with TRBJ1-4; TRBD1 aligns across 7 bases. V dropped 2 bases and J dropped 4; count of bases not matched to a gene: 7. Looked up from germline, CDR1 is MRHNA and CDR2 is SNTAGT. The CDR3 covers 16 residues.

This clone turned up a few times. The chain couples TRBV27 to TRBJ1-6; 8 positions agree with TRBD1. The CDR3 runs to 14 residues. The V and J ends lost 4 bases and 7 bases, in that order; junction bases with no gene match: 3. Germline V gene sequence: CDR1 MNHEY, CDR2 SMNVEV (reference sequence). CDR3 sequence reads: CASSSDRANSPLHF. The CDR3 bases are TGTGCCAGCAGTTCGGACAGGGCGAATTCACCCCTCCACTTT.

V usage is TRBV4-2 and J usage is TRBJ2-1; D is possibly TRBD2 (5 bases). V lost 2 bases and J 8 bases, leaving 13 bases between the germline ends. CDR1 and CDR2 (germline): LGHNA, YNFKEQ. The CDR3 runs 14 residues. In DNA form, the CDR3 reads TGTGCCAGCAGCCAAACGGAGGTAGTGGATGAGCAGTTCTTC. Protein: CASSQTEVVDEQFF.

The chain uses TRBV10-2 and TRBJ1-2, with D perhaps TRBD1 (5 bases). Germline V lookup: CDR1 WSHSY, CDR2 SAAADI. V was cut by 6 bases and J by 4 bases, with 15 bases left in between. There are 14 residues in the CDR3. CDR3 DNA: TGCGCCAGCAGAGAATCCAGGGTTGGCTATGGCTACACCTTC. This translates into CASRESRVGYGYTF.

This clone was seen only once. CDR3 residues: CASSVDYNEQFF. The CDR3 DNA reads TGTGCCAGCAGTGTAGACTACAATGAGCAGTTCTTC. The chain has TRBV6-1 and TRBJ2-1, with D hard to call. V was clipped by 4 bases and J by 3 bases, with 4 bases between them. The germline V gene has CDR1 MNHNS and CDR2 SASEGT. The CDR3 covers 12 residues.

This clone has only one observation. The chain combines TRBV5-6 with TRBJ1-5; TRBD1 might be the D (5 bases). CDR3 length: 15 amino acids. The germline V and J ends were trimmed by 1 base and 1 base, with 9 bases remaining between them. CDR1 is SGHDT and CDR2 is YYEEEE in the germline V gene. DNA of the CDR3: TGTGCCAGCAGCTTGTACGACAGAAGCAATCAGCCCCAGCATTTT. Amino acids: CASSLYDRSNQPQHF.

Written as DNA, the CDR3 is TGTGCCACCAGCAGTGGGGATAGCGGTTTTAGCAATCAGCCCCAGCATTTT. It specifies CATSSGDSGFSNQPQHF. This chain joins TRBV15 and TRBJ1-5; no clear D gene. Germline V gene lookup returns CDR1 LNHNV and CDR2 YYDKDF (reference sequence). This CDR3 region has 17 residues. Between the trimmed V and J ends, which lost 3 bases and 0 bases, there was a span of 15 bases. The whole variable domain, filled in from reference TRBV15 and TRBJ1-5, reads DAMVIQNPRYQVTQFGKPVTLSCSQTLNHNVMYWYQQKSSQAPKLLFHYYDKDFNNEADTPDNFQSRRPNTSFCFLDIRSPGLGDTAMYLCATSSGDSGFSNQPQHFGDGTRLSIL.

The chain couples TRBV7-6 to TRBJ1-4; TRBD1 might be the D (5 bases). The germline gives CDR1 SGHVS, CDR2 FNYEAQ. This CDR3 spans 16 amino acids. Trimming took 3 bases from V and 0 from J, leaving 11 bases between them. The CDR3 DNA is TGTGCCAGCAGCTTCTATACAGGAGCAACTAATGAAAAACTGTTTTTT. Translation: CASSFYTGATNEKLFF.

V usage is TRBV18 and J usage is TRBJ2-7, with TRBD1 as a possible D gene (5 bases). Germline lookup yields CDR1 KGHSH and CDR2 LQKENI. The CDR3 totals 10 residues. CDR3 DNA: TGTGCGGACACGGACCACGAGCAGTACTTC. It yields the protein CADTDHEQYF.

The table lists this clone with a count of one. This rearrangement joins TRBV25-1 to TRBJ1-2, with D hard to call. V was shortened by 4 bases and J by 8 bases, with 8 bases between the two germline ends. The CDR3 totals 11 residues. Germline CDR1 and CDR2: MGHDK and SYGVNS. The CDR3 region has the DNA TGTGCCAGCAGTGGCGTCGGGGGCTACACCTTC. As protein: CASSGVGGYTF.

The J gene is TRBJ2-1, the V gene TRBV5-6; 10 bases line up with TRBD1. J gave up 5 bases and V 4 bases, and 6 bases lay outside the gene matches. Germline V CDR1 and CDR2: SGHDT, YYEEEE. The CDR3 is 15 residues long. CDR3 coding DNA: TGTGCCAGCAGCCGCCGGACAGGGGGGCACAATGAGCAGTTCTTC. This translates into CASSRRTGGHNEQFF. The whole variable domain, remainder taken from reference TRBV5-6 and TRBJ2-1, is DAGVTQSPTHLIKTRGQQVTLRCSPKSGHDTVSWYQQALGQGPQFIFQYYEEEERQRGNFPDRFSGHQFPNYSSELNVNALLLGDSALYLCASSRRTGGHNEQFFGPGTRLTVL.

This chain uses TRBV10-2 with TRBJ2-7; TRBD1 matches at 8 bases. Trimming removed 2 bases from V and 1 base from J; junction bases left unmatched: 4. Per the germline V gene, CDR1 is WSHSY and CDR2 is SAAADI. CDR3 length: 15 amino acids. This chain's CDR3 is CASSEGQGLSYEQYF. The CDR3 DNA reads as TGCGCCAGCAGTGAGGGACAGGGACTTTCCTACGAGCAGTACTTC.

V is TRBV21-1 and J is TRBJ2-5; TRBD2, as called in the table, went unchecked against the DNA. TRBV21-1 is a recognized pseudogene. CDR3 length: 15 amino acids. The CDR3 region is CASSKTGQHGETQYF. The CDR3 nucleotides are TGTGCCAGCAGCAAAACCGGCCAGCACGGGGAGACCCAGTACTTC.

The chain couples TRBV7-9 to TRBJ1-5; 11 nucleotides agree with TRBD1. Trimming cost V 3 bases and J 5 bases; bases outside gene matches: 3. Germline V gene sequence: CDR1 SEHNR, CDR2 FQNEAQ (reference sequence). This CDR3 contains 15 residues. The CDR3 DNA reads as TGTGCCAGCAGCTTCGGGACAGGGGGTCATCAGCCCCAGCATTTT. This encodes CASSFGTGGHQPQHF.

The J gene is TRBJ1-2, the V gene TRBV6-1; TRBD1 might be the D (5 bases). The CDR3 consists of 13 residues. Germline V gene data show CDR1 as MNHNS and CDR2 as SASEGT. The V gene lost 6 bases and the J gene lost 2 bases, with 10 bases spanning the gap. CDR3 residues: CASRPGLNYGYTF. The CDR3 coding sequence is TGTGCCAGCAGGCCAGGGCTCAACTATGGCTACACCTTC.

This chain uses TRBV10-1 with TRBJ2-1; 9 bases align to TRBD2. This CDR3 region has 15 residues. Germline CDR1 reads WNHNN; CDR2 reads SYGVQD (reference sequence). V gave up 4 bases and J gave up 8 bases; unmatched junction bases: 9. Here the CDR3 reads CASSAWASGVYEQFF. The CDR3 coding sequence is TGCGCCAGCAGTGCCTGGGCTAGCGGGGTCTATGAGCAGTTCTTC.

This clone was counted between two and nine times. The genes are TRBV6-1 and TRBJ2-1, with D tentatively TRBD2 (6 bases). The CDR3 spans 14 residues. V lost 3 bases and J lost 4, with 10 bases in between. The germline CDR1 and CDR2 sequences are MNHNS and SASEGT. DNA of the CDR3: TGTGCCAGCAGTGAGGACGGGAGATACAATGAGCAGTTCTTC. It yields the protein CASSEDGRYNEQFF.

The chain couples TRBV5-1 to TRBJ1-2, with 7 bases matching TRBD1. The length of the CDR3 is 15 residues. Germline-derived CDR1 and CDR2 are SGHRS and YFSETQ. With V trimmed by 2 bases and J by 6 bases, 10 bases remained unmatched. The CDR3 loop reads CASSFVATGEDGYTF. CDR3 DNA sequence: TGCGCCAGCAGCTTTGTTGCTACAGGGGAGGATGGCTACACCTTC.